Below, 7 T cell receptor beta chains from the same sample are listed, as sequenced in a study of blood T cell repertoires in COVID-19. The data were produced by immunoSEQ multiplex PCR, yet TCRdb's version contains in-frame clones alone and is incomplete. The data show more than 75,000 clones, 75% to 90% seen once. Material for sequencing was peripheral blood. The receptors come from an elderly man with active or convalescent COVID-19.

The CDR3 sequence is CASSNSGVADTQYF. The CDR3 region has the DNA TGTGCCAGCTCAAATTCAGGGGTAGCAGATACGCAGTATTTT. The chain combines TRBV18 with TRBJ2-3; tentatively, D is TRBD1 (6 bases). V gave up 5 bases and J gave up 4 bases, with 13 bases separating them. The germline V gene encodes CDR1 KGHSH and CDR2 LQKENI. There are 14 residues in the CDR3. Full variable domain (remainder filled in from reference TRBV18 and TRBJ2-3): NAGVMQNPRHLVRRRGQEARLRCSPMKGHSHVYWYRQLPEEGLKFMVYLQKENIIDESGMPKERFSAEFPKEGPSILRIQQVVRGDSAAYFCASSNSGVADTQYFGPGTRLTVL.

This rearrangement joins TRBV4-1 to TRBJ2-1; D is possibly TRBD2 (6 bases). The CDR3 sequence is 14 residues long. Trimming took off 4 bases at V and 6 bases at J, with 13 bases between the two ends. The germline V gene encodes CDR1 MGHRA and CDR2 YSYEKL. The CDR3 nucleotides read TGCGCCAGCAGCCCCCGTGGTAGCGGCAATGAGCAGTTCTTC. Amino acid sequence: CASSPRGSGNEQFF.

The chain uses TRBV4-2 and TRBJ1-4; D remains ambiguous. V lost 3 bases and J 8 bases, leaving 16 bases between the germline ends. CDR1 is LGHNA and CDR2 is YNFKEQ in the germline V gene. The CDR3 extends over 15 amino acids. The CDR3 reads CASSHDGGDGEKLFF. DNA of the CDR3: TGTGCCAGCAGCCATGACGGAGGTGACGGGGAAAAACTGTTTTTT.

This chain joins TRBV14 and TRBJ1-1, with a tentative D call TRBD1 (6 bases). V shed 3 bases and J shed 9 bases, with 20 bases lying between them. Germline assignment: CDR1 SGHDN and CDR2 FVKESK. The CDR3 contains 15 residues. This CDR3 is CASSQTRTALPKAFF. The CDR3 region has the DNA TGTGCCAGCAGCCAGACGCGGACAGCCCTTCCCAAAGCTTTCTTT.

This clone has a single count. J is TRBJ2-5 and V is TRBV11-1; 9 nucleotides agree with TRBD1. The germline V gene has CDR1 SGHAT and CDR2 FQDESV (reference sequence). Unmatched junction bases numbered 7, after V lost 6 bases and J lost 2 bases. CDR3 length: 15 amino acids. The CDR3 DNA reads TGTGCCAGCAGAGAGGGGACAGGGCAACAAGAGACCCAGTACTTC. Residues: CASREGTGQQETQYF.

The V call is TRBV12-2, the J call TRBJ1-4; the DNA was not used to check the table's D call, TRBD1. TRBV12-2 is shown as a pseudogene. The CDR3 is made up of 21 amino acids. CDR3 in amino acids: CASRLPFRGQGDHPTNEKLFF. For the CDR3, the DNA is TGTGCAAGTCGCTTACCATTCCGGGGACAGGGAGATCACCCAACTAATGAAAAACTGTTTTTT.

This chain connects TRBV7-9 to TRBJ1-2; the D gene is possibly TRBD1 (6 bases). Germline assignment: CDR1 SEHNR and CDR2 FQNEAQ (reference sequence). The CDR3 spans 14 residues. V was clipped by 5 bases and J by 5 bases, with 15 bases between them. Written as DNA, the CDR3 is TGTGCCAGCAGCCCCAGACAGGACCTATATGGCTACACCTTC. This codes for CASSPRQDLYGYTF.